In this sample, the clone carrying this TCR beta chain turned up many times. As yet, its antigen is unknown. Next came a second PCR, run for about 6 to 12 cycles, which used a sample-barcoded 5' primer along with a J-beta primer mix. Tagging of each cDNA molecule was performed by a template-switch adaptor with 12 random nucleotides. TCRdb redid the calling of the 5' RACE reads with MiXCR, one entry per CDR3 protein. The data hold about 1.4 million distinct CDR3 sequences, with roughly 59% observed a single time. This sample was taken from a study of blood T cells in healthy people across ages. Sample donors were healthy Caucasian individuals that came from Russia, aged roughly 6 to 95. Extraction yielded at least 6 micrograms of total RNA per sample. Whole-study results and caveats: Age showed a roughly linear inverse relationship with TCR beta diversity per million T cells.

The material sequenced was blood. The receptor was derived from a man between 18 and 29 years old in good health.

This CDR3 is CASSPHSRNEQFF. In DNA form, the CDR3 reads TGTGCCAGCAGTCCACATAGCCGCAATGAGCAGTTCTTC. This sequence joins TRBV6-2 or TRBV6-3 and TRBJ2-1; D is unclear. Germline V CDR1 and CDR2: MNHEY, SVGEGT. The CDR3 consists of 13 residues. V was pared by 5 bases and J by 6 bases, with 11 bases between.